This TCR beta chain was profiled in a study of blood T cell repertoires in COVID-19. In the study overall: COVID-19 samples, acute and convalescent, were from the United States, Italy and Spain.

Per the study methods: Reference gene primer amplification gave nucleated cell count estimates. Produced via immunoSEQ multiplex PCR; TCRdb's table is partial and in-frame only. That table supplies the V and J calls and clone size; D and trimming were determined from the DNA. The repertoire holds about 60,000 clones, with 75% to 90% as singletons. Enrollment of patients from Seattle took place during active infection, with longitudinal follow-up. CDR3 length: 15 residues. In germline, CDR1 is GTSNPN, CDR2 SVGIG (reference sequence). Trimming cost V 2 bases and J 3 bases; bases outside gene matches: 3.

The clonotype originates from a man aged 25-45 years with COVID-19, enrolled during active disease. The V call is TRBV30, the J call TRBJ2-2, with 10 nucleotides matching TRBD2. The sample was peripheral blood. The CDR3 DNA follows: TGTGCCTGGAGTCTAGCGGGAGCAGACACCGGGGAGCTGTTTTTT. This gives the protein CAWSLAGADTGELFF.